This T cell receptor (beta chain) was retrieved from a study of blood T cell repertoires in COVID-19. CDR3 length: 16 residues. Trimming took 0 bases from V and 3 from J; bases not matched to a gene: 6. Germline V gene lookup returns CDR1 LNHDA and CDR2 SQIVND (reference sequence). Using immunoSEQ multiplex PCR, the repertoire was profiled, and TCRdb retains in-frame clones only, with some absent. Found here are approximately 250,000 clones, 85% to 95% of them singletons; the top ten hold approximately 3%. Material for sequencing was PBMCs or T cells enriched from blood (not recorded which). This sequence joins TRBV19 and TRBJ2-7, with 9 bases identical to TRBD1. This clonotype was sampled from a man aged 35 to 55 who had been exposed to COVID-19. CDR3 sequence (DNA): TGTGCCAGTAGTATAGACGGGACAGGGAGGAACTACGAGCAGTACTTC. The encoded protein is CASSIDGTGRNYEQYF.